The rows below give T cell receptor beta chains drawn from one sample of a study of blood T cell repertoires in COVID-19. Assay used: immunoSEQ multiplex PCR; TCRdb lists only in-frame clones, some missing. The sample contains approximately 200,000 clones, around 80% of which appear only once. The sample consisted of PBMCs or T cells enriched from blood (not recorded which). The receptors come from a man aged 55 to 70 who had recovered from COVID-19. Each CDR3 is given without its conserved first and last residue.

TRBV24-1	ATRPTGGKDEQY
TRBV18	ASSAAVSEQY
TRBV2	ASSGLGQGYGYT
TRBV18	ASSFGYAAGANVLT
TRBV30	AWRTSSETQY
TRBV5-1	ASSLGDREFVN
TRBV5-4	ASRPGPERDTIY
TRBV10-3	AISESFDQPQH
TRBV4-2	ASSQPGQGPDTQY
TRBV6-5	ASSRQGSTEAF
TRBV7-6	ASSRPGQGPYEQY
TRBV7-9	ASSITGRNTEAF
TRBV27	ASRAGASYEQY
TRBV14	ASSRGDSGPLEQY
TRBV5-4	ASSPLAGGATDTQY
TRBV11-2	ASSWGRGQGTDTQY
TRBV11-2	ATGLVSSYEQY
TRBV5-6	ASSLRGRGSPLH
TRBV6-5	ASSYSSSSGANVLT
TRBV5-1	ASSPPGRNTEAF
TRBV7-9	ASSPHAGSVAGYT
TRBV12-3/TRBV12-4	ASSPSHPYEQY
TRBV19	ASSSEGQGSYEQY
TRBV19	ASSIGGQFYGYT
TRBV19	ASSIALLSSGGPFTDTQY
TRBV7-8	ASSLGRSSPLH
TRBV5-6	ASSFSRSSGESYEQY
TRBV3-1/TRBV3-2	ASSQFLPTNEKLF
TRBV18	ASSRDRGSSGANVLT
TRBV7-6	ASSSRDRGNTIY
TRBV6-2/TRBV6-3	ASSYPLLLAGGPNTGELF
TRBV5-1	ASSQTGTTGELF
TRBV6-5	ASSYNLGSSYEQY
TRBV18	ASSPPLENEQY
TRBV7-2	ASSLSAMNTEAF
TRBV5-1	ASSLTGSYGYT
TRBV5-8	ASSLSRGRHSWGNQPQH
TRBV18	ASSAAGNQPQH
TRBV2	ASSPNVQETQY
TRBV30	AWSVRGVDTGELF
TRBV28	ASSLVRGEDYGYT
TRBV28	ASSPIGQGAPGYGYT
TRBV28	ASSLRGQGDGYT
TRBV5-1	ASSRRDSGTDTQY
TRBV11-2	ASRLPGLSYNEQF
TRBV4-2	ASSQDGLDSPLH